This T cell receptor (beta chain) was identified during a study of CD8+ T cells in alopecia areata. For the study at large: The drug, tofacitinib, lasted 6 to 18 months, followed by 6 months off drug.

Trimming removed 0 bases from V and 2 bases from J, with 11 bases in between. The CDR3 sequence is 17 residues long. The V gene's germline CDR1 is LNHNV and CDR2 YYDKDF (reference sequence). RNA was extracted and reverse transcribed into cDNA as the sequencing template. Clones were sequenced by immunoSEQ multiplex PCR, and TCRdb holds only the in-frame ones, with some missing. Of 150,000 or so clones listed, about 87% are singletons. This specimen consisted of CD8+ T cells sorted from blood, obtained at week 0. The V and J genes are TRBV15 and TRBJ2-6; the D is unclear. This receptor was identified in a human donor with alopecia areata. The CDR3 protein is CATSRDVQNPGANVLTF. The DNA for the CDR3 is TGTGCCACCAGCAGAGATGTCCAGAACCCTGGGGCCAACGTCCTGACTTTC.